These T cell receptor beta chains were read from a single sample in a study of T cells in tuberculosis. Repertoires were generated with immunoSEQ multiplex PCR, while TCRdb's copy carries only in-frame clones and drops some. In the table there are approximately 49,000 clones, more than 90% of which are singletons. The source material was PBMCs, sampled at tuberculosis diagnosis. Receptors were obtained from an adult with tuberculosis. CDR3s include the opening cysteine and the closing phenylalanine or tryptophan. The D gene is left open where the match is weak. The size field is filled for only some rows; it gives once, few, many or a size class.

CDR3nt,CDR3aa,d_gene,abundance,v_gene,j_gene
TGTGCCAGCAGCCAAAGGGGGCCAAACTATGGCTACACCTTC,CASSQRGPNYGYTF,TRBD1,-,TRBV5-5,TRBJ1-2
TGTGCCAGCAGCTTAGAGATTGGGGTCCGGGACTACACCTACGAGCAGTACTTC,CASSLEIGVRDYTYEQYF,TRBD2,-,TRBV7-2,TRBJ2-7
TGCAGCGTTGATCGTTCCGAAGCTTTCTTT,CSVDRSEAFF,-,-,TRBV29-1,TRBJ1-1
TGTGCCAGCAGCCGAGCGGGACTCACCGGGGAGCTGTTTTTT,CASSRAGLTGELFF,TRBD2,-,TRBV14,TRBJ2-2
TGTGCCAGCAGCTTAGCCGCTAGCGGGAGGAGGTCCTACAATGAGCAGTTCTTC,CASSLAASGRRSYNEQFF,TRBD2,-,TRBV7-6,TRBJ2-1
TGTGCCAGCAGCCGACGTCCGGCTAGCGACTACAATGAGCAGTTCTTC,CASSRRPASDYNEQFF,-,-,TRBV7-9,TRBJ2-1
TGTGCCAGCAGCTTAGAACTAGCGGGAGACGGAACCTACGAGCAGTACTTC,CASSLELAGDGTYEQYF,TRBD2,-,TRBV11-2,TRBJ2-7
TGCAGCGTGAGACTAGCGGATAGCTCCTACAATGAGCAGTTCTTC,CSVRLADSSYNEQFF,TRBD2,-,TRBV29-1,TRBJ2-1
TGTGCCAGCAGCTTGGGACTAGCCAGTACCGGGGAGCTGTTTTTT,CASSLGLASTGELFF,TRBD2,-,TRBV7-8,TRBJ2-2
TGTGCCACCAGCAGAGTTGGGCAGCGGACAGATACGCAGTATTTT,CATSRVGQRTDTQYF,-,-,TRBV15,TRBJ2-3
TGTGCCAGTACTGCATTGGGGCTAGTCCTGACTTTC,CASTALGLVLTF,-,-,TRBV19,TRBJ2-6
TGTGCCAGCAGCGAAGGCGGGGGATTCTATGGCTACACCTTC,CASSEGGGFYGYTF,-,-,TRBV7-2,TRBJ1-2
TGTGCCAGCAAACAGGGGAAGCAGCCCCAGCATTTT,CASKQGKQPQHF,TRBD1,-,TRBV27,TRBJ1-5
TGTGCCAGCTCACCTTTCACTAGCTCCTACGAGCAGTACTTC,CASSPFTSSYEQYF,-,-,TRBV18,TRBJ2-7
TGTGCCAGCAGTAACGGACAGCCTTACACTGAAGCTTTCTTT,CASSNGQPYTEAFF,-,-,TRBV6-6,TRBJ1-1
TGTGCCAGCAGCTTAGGCGCAGGGGGGTTTGAAAATGAGCAGTTCTTC,CASSLGAGGFENEQFF,-,-,TRBV7-2,TRBJ2-1
TGTGCCAGCAGCCCTCCGAACACCGGGGAGCTGTTTTTT,CASSPPNTGELFF,-,-,TRBV11-2,TRBJ2-2
TGTGCCAGTAGTATTTTGGGGGCCGGTCTTGCTCAGCCCCAGCATTTT,CASSILGAGLAQPQHF,-,-,TRBV19,TRBJ1-5
TGTGCCAGCAGCTTTTCAGGGGCCGCGGGTAGAAAACTGTTTTTT,CASSFSGAAGRKLFF,-,-,TRBV7-8,TRBJ1-4
TGTGCCAGCTCGAGGGGACAGGGCAATGTCTATGGCTACACCTTC,CASSRGQGNVYGYTF,TRBD1,once,TRBV6-5,TRBJ1-2
TGCGCCAGCAGGGAATCAGGTACTGGAAACACCATATATTTT,CASRESGTGNTIYF,-,-,TRBV5-1,TRBJ1-3
TGTGCCAGCTCACCCGGACAGTCTTCGAACACCGGGGAGCTGTTTTTT,CASSPGQSSNTGELFF,-,-,TRBV18,TRBJ2-2
TGTGCCAGCAGCGTGGGACTAGCGGGAGAAGGGTACGAGCAGTACTTC,CASSVGLAGEGYEQYF,TRBD2,-,TRBV9,TRBJ2-7
TGTGCCAGCAGCCCCTCCCCGATTACAGGCCTCGAAGCTTTCTTT,CASSPSPITGLEAFF,-,-,TRBV28,TRBJ1-1
TGTGCCAGCGAAACGAACCTGGCGGGATCTGATACGCAGTATTTT,CASETNLAGSDTQYF,-,-,TRBV2,TRBJ2-3
TGTGCCAGCAGCTTTGGGAGGGTGGGTTTGAACACTGAAGCTTTCTTT,CASSFGRVGLNTEAFF,-,-,TRBV5-6,TRBJ1-1
TGTGCCACCCGAGCGACAGGGCCCAACTATGGCTACACCTTC,CATRATGPNYGYTF,TRBD1,-,TRBV19,TRBJ1-2
TGTGCCAGTAGTATGATCTCCCGAGGAAATTCACCCCTCCACTTT,CASSMISRGNSPLHF,-,-,TRBV19,TRBJ1-6
TGTGCCAGCAGATCCGGGACAGGGAATGGAAACACCATATATTTT,CASRSGTGNGNTIYF,TRBD1,-,TRBV6-1,TRBJ1-3
TGCAGCGTTTCGTACTCCTACAATGAGCAGTTCTTC,CSVSYSYNEQFF,-,-,TRBV29-1,TRBJ2-1
TGCGCCAGCAGCTTAGAAGGACTAGCGGGAGCGGGCGGAGAGACCCAGTACTTC,CASSLEGLAGAGGETQYF,TRBD2,once,TRBV5-1,TRBJ2-5
TGTGCCAGCAGCAAAGAAGCGGGAGGAGGGGCAGATACGCAGTATTTT,CASSKEAGGGADTQYF,-,once,TRBV21-1,TRBJ2-3
TGTGCCAGCAGTCTTCTTTCGACAGGGTATCCCCAGTACTTC,CASSLLSTGYPQYF,TRBD1,-,TRBV14,TRBJ2-5
TGTGCCAGCAGTGAAAAGACAGTGAGCTACGAGCAGTACTTC,CASSEKTVSYEQYF,-,-,TRBV2,TRBJ2-7
TGTGCCAGTAGGCCGGCGGGAGTCGGTACAGATACGCAGTATTTT,CASRPAGVGTDTQYF,TRBD2,-,TRBV19,TRBJ2-3
TGTGCCAGCATTTGGGACAGGGCGGGAACTGAAGCTTTCTTT,CASIWDRAGTEAFF,TRBD1,-,TRBV5-5,TRBJ1-1
TGTGCCAGCAGCCCACACAGGGAGTATGGCTACACCTTC,CASSPHREYGYTF,-,once,TRBV11-2,TRBJ1-2
TGTGCCAGCAGCGTAGGGTCCGGGACCCAGTACTTC,CASSVGSGTQYF,-,-,TRBV9,TRBJ2-5
TGTGCCAGTAGTAGGGACACCAATCAGCCCCAGCATTTT,CASSRDTNQPQHF,-,-,TRBV19,TRBJ1-5
TGCAGTGCCCTCGGAGGGACGGCTTCCTATGGCTACACCTTC,CSALGGTASYGYTF,-,-,TRBV29-1,TRBJ1-2
TGCGCCAGCAGCACCGCAGGAGGACGAGCAGGCGGGGAGCTGTTTTTT,CASSTAGGRAGGELFF,-,-,TRBV5-1,TRBJ2-2
TGTGCCTGGAGTCGAGGCGGGAGCATATCCTACGAGCAGTACTTC,CAWSRGGSISYEQYF,TRBD2,-,TRBV30,TRBJ2-7
TGTGCCAGTAGTATGTCCCCGGGACAGGGGGCGGGTGAGCAGTTCTTC,CASSMSPGQGAGEQFF,TRBD1,once,TRBV19,TRBJ2-1